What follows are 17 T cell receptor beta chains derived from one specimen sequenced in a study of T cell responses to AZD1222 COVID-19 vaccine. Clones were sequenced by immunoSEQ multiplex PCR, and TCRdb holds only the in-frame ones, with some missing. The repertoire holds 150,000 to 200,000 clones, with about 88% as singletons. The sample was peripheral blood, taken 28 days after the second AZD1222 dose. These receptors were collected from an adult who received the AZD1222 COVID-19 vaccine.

The CDR3 bases are TGTGCCAGCAGCGAGGATCTCTTGGGCTATGGCTACACCTTC. Encoded protein: CASSEDLLGYGYTF. The V gene is TRBV11-2, the J gene TRBJ1-2; D unclear. The germline V gene encodes CDR1 SGHAT and CDR2 FQNNGV. V lost 5 bases and J lost 4, with 14 bases in between. The CDR3 has 14 amino acids.

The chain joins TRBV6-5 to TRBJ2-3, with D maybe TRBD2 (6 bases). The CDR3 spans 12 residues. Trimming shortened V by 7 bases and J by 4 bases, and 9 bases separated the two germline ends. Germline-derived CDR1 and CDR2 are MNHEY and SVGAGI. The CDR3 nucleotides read TGTGCCAGCACCGGGGGATCAGATACGCAGTATTTT. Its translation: CASTGGSDTQYF.

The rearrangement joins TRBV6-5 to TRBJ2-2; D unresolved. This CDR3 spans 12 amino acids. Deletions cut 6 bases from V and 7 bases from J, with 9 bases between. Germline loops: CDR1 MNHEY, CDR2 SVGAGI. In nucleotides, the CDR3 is TGTGCCAGCAGCCTCGGCGGCGGGGAGCTGTTTTTT. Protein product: CASSLGGGELFF.

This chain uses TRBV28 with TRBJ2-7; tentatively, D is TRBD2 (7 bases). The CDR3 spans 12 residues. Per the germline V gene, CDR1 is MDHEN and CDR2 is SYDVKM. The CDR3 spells CATGGSYYEQYF. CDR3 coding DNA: TGTGCAACGGGGGGCTCGTACTACGAGCAGTACTTC.

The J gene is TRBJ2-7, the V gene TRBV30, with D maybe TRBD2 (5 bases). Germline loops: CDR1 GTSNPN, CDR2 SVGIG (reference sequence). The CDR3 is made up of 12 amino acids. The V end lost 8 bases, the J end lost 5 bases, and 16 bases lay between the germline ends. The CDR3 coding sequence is TGTGCCGGAGGTCGGGGAGTCCACGAGCAGTACTTC. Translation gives CAGGRGVHEQYF.

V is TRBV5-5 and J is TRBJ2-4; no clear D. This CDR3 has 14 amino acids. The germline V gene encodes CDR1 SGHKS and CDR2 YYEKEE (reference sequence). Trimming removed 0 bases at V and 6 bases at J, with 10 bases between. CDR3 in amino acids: CASSLESFGNIQYF. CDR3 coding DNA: TGTGCCAGCAGCTTGGAGTCATTTGGAAACATTCAGTACTTC.

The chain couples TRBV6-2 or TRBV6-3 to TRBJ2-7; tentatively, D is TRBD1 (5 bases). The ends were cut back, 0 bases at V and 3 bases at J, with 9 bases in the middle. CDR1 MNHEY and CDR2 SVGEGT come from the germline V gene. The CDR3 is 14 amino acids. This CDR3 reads CASSYSRQGYEQYF. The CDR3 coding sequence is TGTGCCAGCAGTTACTCGAGGCAGGGCTACGAGCAGTACTTC.

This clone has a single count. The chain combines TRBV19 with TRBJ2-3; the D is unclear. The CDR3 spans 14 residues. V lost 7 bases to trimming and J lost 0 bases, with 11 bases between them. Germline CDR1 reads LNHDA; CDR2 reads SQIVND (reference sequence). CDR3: CASKALASTDTQYF. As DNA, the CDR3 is TGTGCCAGTAAAGCGCTTGCTAGCACAGATACGCAGTATTTT.

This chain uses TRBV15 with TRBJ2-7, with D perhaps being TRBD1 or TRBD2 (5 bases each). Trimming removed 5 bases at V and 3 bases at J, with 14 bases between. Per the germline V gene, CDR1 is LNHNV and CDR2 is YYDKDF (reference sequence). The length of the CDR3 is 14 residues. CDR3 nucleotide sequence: TGTGCCACCAGCCGTCCAGGGACCGGCTACGAGCAGTACTTC. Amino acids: CATSRPGTGYEQYF.

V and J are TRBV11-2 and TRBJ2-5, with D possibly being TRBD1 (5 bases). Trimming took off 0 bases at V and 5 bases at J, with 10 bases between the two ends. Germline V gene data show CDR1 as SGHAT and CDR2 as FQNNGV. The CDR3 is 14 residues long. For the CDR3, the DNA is TGTGCCAGCAGCTTAGATCAGCCAGGGGAGACCCAGTACTTC. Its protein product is CASSLDQPGETQYF.

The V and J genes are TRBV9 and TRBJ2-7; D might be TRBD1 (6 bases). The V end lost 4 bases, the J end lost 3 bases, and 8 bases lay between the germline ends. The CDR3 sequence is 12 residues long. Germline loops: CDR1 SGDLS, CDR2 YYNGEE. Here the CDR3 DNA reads TGTGCCAGCAGCTCGACAGGCTACGAGCAGTACTTC. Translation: CASSSTGYEQYF.

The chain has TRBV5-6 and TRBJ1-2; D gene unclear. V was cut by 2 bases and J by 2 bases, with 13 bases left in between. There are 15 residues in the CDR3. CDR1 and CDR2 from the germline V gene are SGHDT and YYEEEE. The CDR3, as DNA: TGTGCCAGCAGCTTCCGCGGGGTAGGGAACTATGGCTACACCTTC. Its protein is CASSFRGVGNYGYTF.

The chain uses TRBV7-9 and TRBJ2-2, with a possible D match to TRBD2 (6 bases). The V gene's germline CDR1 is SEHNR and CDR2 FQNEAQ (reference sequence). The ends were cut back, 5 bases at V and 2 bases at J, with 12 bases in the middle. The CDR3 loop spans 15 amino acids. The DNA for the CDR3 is TGTGCCAGCAGCCGCGGGGCCGGTAACACCGGGGAGCTGTTTTTT. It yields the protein CASSRGAGNTGELFF.

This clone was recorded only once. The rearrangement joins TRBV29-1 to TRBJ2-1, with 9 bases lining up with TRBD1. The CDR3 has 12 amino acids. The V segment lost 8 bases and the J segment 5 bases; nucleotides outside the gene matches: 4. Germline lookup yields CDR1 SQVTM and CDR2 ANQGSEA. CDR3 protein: CSFRQGDNEQFF. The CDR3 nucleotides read TGCAGCTTCAGACAGGGGGACAATGAGCAGTTCTTC.

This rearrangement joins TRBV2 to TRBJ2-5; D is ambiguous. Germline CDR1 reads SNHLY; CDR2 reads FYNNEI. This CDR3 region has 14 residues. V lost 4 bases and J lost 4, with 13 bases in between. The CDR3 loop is CASSASRAAETQYF. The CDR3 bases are TGTGCCAGCAGTGCCTCACGCGCGGCAGAGACCCAGTACTTC.

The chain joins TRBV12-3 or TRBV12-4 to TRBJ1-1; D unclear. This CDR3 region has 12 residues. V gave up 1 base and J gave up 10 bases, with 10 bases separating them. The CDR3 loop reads CASSLEWPRAFF. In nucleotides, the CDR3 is TGTGCCAGCAGTTTAGAATGGCCTAGAGCTTTCTTT.

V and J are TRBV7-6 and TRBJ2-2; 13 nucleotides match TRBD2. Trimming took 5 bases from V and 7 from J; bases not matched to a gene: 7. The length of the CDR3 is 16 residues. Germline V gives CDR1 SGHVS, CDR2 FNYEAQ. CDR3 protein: CASSLGTSGMGGELFF. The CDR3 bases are TGTGCCAGCAGCCTAGGGACTAGCGGGATGGGCGGGGAGCTGTTTTTT. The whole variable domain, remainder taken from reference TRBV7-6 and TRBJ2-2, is GAGVSQSPRYKVTKRGQDVALRCDPISGHVSLYWYRQALGQGPEFLTYFNYEAQQDKSGLPNDRFSAERPEGSISTLTIQRTEQRDSAMYRCASSLGTSGMGGELFFGEGSRLTVL.